These 18 T cell receptor beta chains were sequenced from one sample in a study of TIL therapy for anti-PD-1-resistant metastatic lung cancer (dated by TCRdb to the early 2020s). The immunoSEQ v3 hsTCRB kit was used to amplify TCR beta CDR3 regions from genomic DNA through bias-controlled multiplex PCR. TCRdb took this table from immuneACCESS and kept in-frame rearrangements with V and J called. Such tables lack part of the clones; where checked against another copy, unresolved V genes explain under half of the gap, and the rest is unexplained. This sample holds 40,000 to 60,000 clones; roughly 78% were observed only once. In total, the top ten clones hold around 4.8% of the sample. The time point label of this sample denotes: pre-treatment sample, taken before nivolumab and TIL therapy. Sequenced here: blood, sampled at baseline. Receptors originate from a woman between 25 and 80 years old with non-small cell lung cancer.

The rearrangement links TRBV28 to TRBJ2-7, with 7 bases matching TRBD1. Germline loops: CDR1 MDHEN, CDR2 SYDVKM. With 5 bases clipped from V and 1 base from J, the junction kept 8 bases outside the gene matches. There are 15 residues in the CDR3. The CDR3 is CASSPRDRFSYEQYF. CDR3 nucleotide sequence: TGTGCCAGCAGTCCCCGGGACAGATTTTCCTACGAGCAGTACTTC.

This clone was recorded only once. This chain links TRBV27 with TRBJ2-7, with D perhaps TRBD1 (5 bases). Between the trimmed V and J ends, which lost 2 bases and 5 bases, there was a span of 13 bases. CDR3 length equals 14 residues. The V gene's germline CDR1 is MNHEY and CDR2 SMNVEV (reference sequence). CDR3 protein: CASSLTPGLHEQYF. The CDR3 nucleotides are TGTGCCAGCAGTTTAACCCCAGGGTTGCACGAGCAGTACTTC.

The V gene is TRBV9, the J gene TRBJ2-3, with D possibly TRBD2 on 6 matching bases. Looked up from germline, CDR1 is SGDLS and CDR2 is YYNGEE. The length of the CDR3 is 14 residues. The V gene lost 4 bases and the J gene lost 1 base, with 10 bases spanning the gap. CDR3 region: CASSTSTGTDTQYF. The CDR3 DNA is TGTGCCAGCAGCACTAGCACTGGCACAGATACGCAGTATTTT.

The rearrangement links TRBV7-6 to TRBJ2-5; D call uncertain. Germline V gene lookup returns CDR1 SGHVS and CDR2 FNYEAQ. The CDR3 covers 13 residues. V lost 2 bases and J 4 bases, leaving 8 bases between the germline ends. In DNA form, the CDR3 reads TGTGCCAGCAGCTTATTGGCCTCAGAGACCCAGTACTTC. Translating gives CASSLLASETQYF.

The CDR3 DNA sequence: TGTGCCAGCAGTGGCGCCCTGGAAGATGAGCAGTTCTTC. As protein: CASSGALEDEQFF. The genes are TRBV2 and TRBJ2-1; D remains ambiguous. CDR3 length: 13 residues. V gave up 4 bases and J gave up 8 bases, with 12 bases separating them. Germline V gene lookup returns CDR1 SNHLY and CDR2 FYNNEI.

The chain couples TRBV5-6 to TRBJ1-1; TRBD1 is a possible D gene (6 bases). Germline loops: CDR1 SGHDT, CDR2 YYEEEE. V gave up 1 base and J gave up 2 bases, with 9 bases separating them. This CDR3 comprises 14 residues. The CDR3 spells CASSLLRGNTEAFF. In nucleotides, the CDR3 is TGTGCCAGCAGCTTGCTCAGGGGAAACACTGAAGCTTTCTTT.

The chain recombines TRBV27 with TRBJ1-6; tentatively, D is TRBD1 (5 bases). The germline gives CDR1 MNHEY, CDR2 SMNVEV (reference sequence). This CDR3 is built from 15 residues. Trimming shortened V by 7 bases and J by 5 bases, and 15 bases separated the two germline ends. CDR3: CASTSERGNNSPLHF. CDR3 nucleotides: TGTGCCAGCACCTCTGAAAGGGGAAATAATTCACCCCTCCACTTT.

The chain employs TRBV5-6 and TRBJ1-2; 7 bases map to TRBD1. V lost 0 bases, J lost 8 bases, and 7 bases stayed unmatched. Germline CDR1 reads SGHDT; CDR2 reads YYEEEE. The CDR3 consists of 14 residues. CDR3 in DNA: TGTGCCAGCAGCTTGGGGGACAGCCCCCGAGGCTACACCTTC. It encodes CASSLGDSPRGYTF.

The rearrangement joins TRBV21-1 to TRBJ1-6; the D call in the table, TRBD1, was not verified against the DNA. TRBV21-1 is a recognized pseudogene. This CDR3 spans 16 amino acids. The CDR3 reads CASSLGDRGLKGPLHF. In nucleotides, the CDR3 is TGTGCCAGCAGCCTGGGGGACAGGGGACTCAAGGGGCCCCTCCACTTT.

J is TRBJ1-2 and V is TRBV29-1; 11 bases are shared with TRBD1. V trimming: 3 bases; J trimming: 3 bases; junction bases outside the gene matches: 12. Germline CDR1 SQVTM, CDR2 ANQGSEA. The length of the CDR3 is 17 residues. CDR3 amino acids: CSVETRDRGFIDYGYTF. In nucleotides, the CDR3 is TGCAGCGTTGAGACCCGGGACAGGGGGTTTATCGACTATGGCTACACCTTC.

J is TRBJ2-7 and V is TRBV28; 9 bases agree with TRBD1. The V gene end was trimmed by 7 bases and the J gene end by 3 bases; junction bases not matched to a gene: 7. The CDR3 has 14 amino acids. Germline V gives CDR1 MDHEN, CDR2 SYDVKM. CDR3 nucleotides: TGTGCCAGCAACCCGGGACAGGGAGGCTACGAGCAGTACTTC. Translating it yields CASNPGQGGYEQYF.

The CDR3 here is CASSEGRESNTGELFF. In DNA form, the CDR3 reads TGTGCCAGCAGTGAAGGGCGGGAGTCAAACACCGGGGAGCTGTTTTTT. V is TRBV25-1 and J is TRBJ2-2; 7 bases match TRBD2. V was clipped by 2 bases and J by 2 bases; unmatched bases: 5. Germline V gene lookup returns CDR1 MGHDK and CDR2 SYGVNS. This CDR3 comprises 16 residues.

This clone was counted a single time. The chain is built from TRBV9 and TRBJ1-3; D ambiguous. With 0 bases removed from V and 0 bases from J, the gap between germline ends came to 16 bases. CDR3 length: 18 amino acids. Germline V gene lookup returns CDR1 SGDLS and CDR2 YYNGEE. The CDR3 loop is CASSVGGRTEVSGNTIYF. As DNA, the CDR3 is TGTGCCAGCAGCGTAGGTGGGAGGACGGAGGTCTCTGGAAACACCATATATTTT. Looking up the rest from reference TRBV9 and TRBJ1-3 gives the full variable domain: DSGVTQTPKHLITATGQRVTLRCSPRSGDLSVYWYQQSLDQGLQFLIQYYNGEERAKGNILERFSAQQFPDLHSELNLSSLELGDSALYFCASSVGGRTEVSGNTIYFGEGSWLTVV.

This chain connects TRBV6-1 to TRBJ1-5, with D possibly being TRBD1 (5 bases). This CDR3 is built from 14 residues. The germline gives CDR1 MNHNS, CDR2 SASEGT. Trimming took 1 base from V and 9 from J, leaving 13 bases between them. The CDR3 here is CASSEGQRLSPQHF. Written as DNA, the CDR3 is TGTGCCAGCAGTGAAGGACAGAGGCTGTCGCCCCAGCATTTT.

V is TRBV6-1 and J is TRBJ2-5, with 9 bases matching TRBD1. The germline V gene encodes CDR1 MNHNS and CDR2 SASEGT. V dropped 5 bases and J dropped 3; count of bases not matched to a gene: 1. This CDR3 has 13 residues. The CDR3 spells CASSRDREETQYF. Here the CDR3 DNA reads TGTGCCAGCAGTAGGGACAGGGAAGAGACCCAGTACTTC.

This chain links TRBV5-1 with TRBJ2-7; D gene ambiguous. The CDR3 contains 14 residues. V was trimmed by 0 bases and J by 7 bases, leaving 14 bases between them. Germline-derived CDR1 and CDR2 are SGHRS and YFSETQ. CDR3 coding DNA: TGCGCCAGCAGCTTGGCCCAGGTAGCTGGGGAGCAGTACTTC. It is translated as CASSLAQVAGEQYF.

This rearrangement joins TRBV28 to TRBJ1-5; D call uncertain. Germline lookup yields CDR1 MDHEN and CDR2 SYDVKM. V was pared by 5 bases and J by 1 base, with 9 bases between. The CDR3 sequence is 14 residues long. CDR3 residues: CASSPPLSNQPQHF. CDR3 nucleotides: TGTGCCAGCAGTCCGCCCCTGAGCAATCAGCCCCAGCATTTT.

The gene calls are TRBV10-3 and TRBJ1-4; possibly TRBD1 for D (6 bases). Between the trimmed V and J ends, which lost 10 bases and 4 bases, there was a span of 13 bases. This CDR3 is built from 13 residues. The V gene's germline CDR1 is ENHRY and CDR2 SYGVKD. Here the CDR3 reads CATNRELNEKLFF. The CDR3, as DNA: TGTGCCACCAACAGGGAGCTTAATGAAAAACTGTTTTTT.